This entry describes one TCR beta chain. Its antigen is currently unknown. The source of the sample is a study of beta chain features in type 1 diabetes. Study-wide results and limits: High TCR expression in some cells could lead to their over-representation in cDNA sequencing. Any HLA effect on TCRB rearrangement was left unresolved by small sub-analyses. Type 1 diabetes patients had fewer VDJ junction insertions and more deletions.

In germline, CDR1 is SGHNT, CDR2 YYREEE (reference sequence). The V gene end was trimmed by 0 bases and the J gene end by 3 bases; junction bases not matched to a gene: 1. This CDR3 has 15 residues. What was sequenced were expressed TCRB transcripts, since all of the isolated RNA had been reverse transcribed. Several million reads on average were seen across naive, central memory and regulatory T cell samples. Assay: immunoSEQ multiplex PCR; the TCRdb copy retains only in-frame clones and omits some. The data contain roughly 330,000 clones, 9.5% to 12% of them seen just once; the ten biggest clones take up 0.015%.

The specimen was naive CD4+ T cells from blood. The clonotype was recovered from a woman aged 30 to 39 in good health. V usage is TRBV5-4 and J usage is TRBJ2-1, with 9 positions matching TRBD2. CDR3 sequence (DNA): TGTGCCAGCAGCTTGGTTAGCGGGAGCTACAATGAGCAGTTCTTC. Translation: CASSLVSGSYNEQFF.